The 30 T cell receptor beta chains below come from one sample, sequenced in a study of cytomegalovirus exposure and HLA in healthy donors. PCR was performed using 60 Vbeta and 13 Jbeta primers. The assay was immunoSEQ multiplex PCR, and TCRdb's table has in-frame clones only and misses some. This table holds around 160,000 clones, roughly 66% found once. Sequences were obtained from PBMCs. These receptors all come from a woman between 18 and 29 years old in good health and CMV-seronegative.

This clone was counted a single time. The V and J genes are TRBV6-1 and TRBJ1-3, with D perhaps TRBD1 (5 bases). V dropped 4 bases and J dropped 4 bases, with 14 bases sitting between them. The CDR3 spans 15 residues. Germline CDR1 is MNHNS and CDR2 is SASEGT. This CDR3 reads CASSGGGSTGNTIYF. CDR3 DNA sequence: TGTGCCAGCAGTGGGGGGGGGTCTACCGGAAACACCATATATTTT.

The chain has TRBV29-1 and TRBJ1-1, with 8 nucleotides matching TRBD1. The germline V gene encodes CDR1 SQVTM and CDR2 ANQGSEA. The CDR3 runs 15 residues. Trimming at V came to 6 bases and at J to 1 base, leaving 10 bases not matched to a gene. The CDR3 nucleotides read TGCAGCGTCGGTGGGGACAGGCGAAAGAACACTGAAGCTTTCTTT. Amino acid sequence: CSVGGDRRKNTEAFF. The whole variable domain, remainder taken from reference TRBV29-1 and TRBJ1-1, is SAVISQKPSRDICQRGTSLTIQCQVDSQVTMMFWYRQQPGQSLTLIATANQGSEATYESGFVIDKFPISRPNLTFSTLTVSNMSPEDSSIYLCSVGGDRRKNTEAFFGQGTRLTVV.

This chain links TRBV5-1 with TRBJ1-5; the D is unclear. The germline V and J ends were trimmed by 4 bases and 6 bases, with 17 bases remaining between them. Germline V gene data show CDR1 as SGHRS and CDR2 as YFSETQ. The CDR3 contains 15 residues. The chain's CDR3 is CASSLDGGESQPQHF. CDR3 sequence (DNA): TGCGCCAGCAGCCTGGACGGTGGGGAGAGTCAGCCCCAGCATTTT.

V and J are TRBV7-2 and TRBJ1-1; D unresolved. The germline V gene encodes CDR1 SGHTA and CDR2 FQGNSA. V was pared by 6 bases and J by 1 base, with 9 bases between. CDR3 size: 13 residues. CDR3 sequence reads: CASRYTENTEAFF. As DNA, the CDR3 is TGTGCCAGCAGGTACACAGAGAACACTGAAGCTTTCTTT.

The chain carries TRBV11-2 and TRBJ2-7; 11 nucleotides line up with TRBD1. CDR1 and CDR2 (germline): SGHAT, FQNNGV. There are 14 residues in the CDR3. The J segment lost 3 bases and the V segment lost 4 bases, leaving 2 bases of the junction unmatched. CDR3 bases: TGTGCCAGCAGCTCCGGGACAGGGGGCTACGAGCAGTACTTC. Its translation: CASSSGTGGYEQYF.

V is TRBV28 and J is TRBJ1-5, with 7 bases aligning to TRBD1. V was pared by 5 bases and J by 6 bases, with 16 bases of the junction left unmatched. The germline V gene has CDR1 MDHEN and CDR2 SYDVKM. The CDR3 has 17 residues. CDR3 nucleotide sequence: TGTGCCAGCAGTCCAGGAACATCGACAGGGTGGTTTCAGCCCCAGCATTTT. Its protein product is CASSPGTSTGWFQPQHF. Based on the CDR3 plus reference TRBV28 and TRBJ1-5, the full variable domain is DVKVTQSSRYLVKRTGEKVFLECVQDMDHENMFWYRQDPGLGLRLIYFSYDVKMKEKGDIPEGYSVSREKKERFSLILESASTNQTSMYLCASSPGTSTGWFQPQHFGDGTRLSIL.

The rearrangement links TRBV2 to TRBJ1-5; TRBD1 aligns across 8 bases. Germline-derived CDR1 and CDR2 are SNHLY and FYNNEI. V gave up 6 bases and J gave up 7 bases; unmatched junction bases: 5. This CDR3 comprises 13 residues. Written as DNA, the CDR3 is TGTGCCAGCAGCGCGACAGGGGAACAGCCCCAGCATTTT. Protein sequence: CASSATGEQPQHF.

The chain links TRBV4-3 to TRBJ2-3, with TRBD2 as a possible D gene (6 bases). The germline V gene encodes CDR1 LGHNA and CDR2 YSLEER. The length of the CDR3 is 15 residues. V was cut by 1 base and J by 0 bases, with 8 bases left in between. The CDR3 sequence is CASSQVGGSTDTQYF. CDR3 bases: TGCGCCAGCAGCCAAGTCGGGGGAAGCACAGATACGCAGTATTTT.

The V gene is TRBV9, the J gene TRBJ1-2, with D perhaps matching TRBD1 (5 bases). Germline values: CDR1 SGDLS, CDR2 YYNGEE. The V end lost 4 bases, the J end lost 2 bases, and 9 bases lay between the germline ends. The CDR3 totals 13 residues. Written as DNA, the CDR3 is TGTGCCAGCAGCCCCTCAGGGAACTATGGCTACACCTTC. This codes for CASSPSGNYGYTF.

CDR3 region: CASSLGRGVGNQPQHF. CDR3 sequence (DNA): TGTGCCAGCAGCTTAGGCAGGGGGGTAGGGAATCAGCCCCAGCATTTT. The chain recombines TRBV5-6 with TRBJ1-5, with 7 bases identical to TRBD1. Unmatched junction bases numbered 9, after V lost 2 bases and J lost 4 bases. This CDR3 has 16 residues. Germline-derived CDR1 and CDR2 are SGHDT and YYEEEE.

This rearrangement joins TRBV14 to TRBJ2-1, with D maybe TRBD2 (5 bases). V lost 4 bases and J lost 4, with 8 bases in between. Germline loops: CDR1 SGHDN, CDR2 FVKESK. The length of the CDR3 is 13 residues. The CDR3 region has the DNA TGTGCCAGCAGCCCAAAGCGGTACAATGAGCAGTTCTTC. Residues: CASSPKRYNEQFF. Supplemented by reference TRBV14 and TRBJ2-1, the full variable domain reads EAGVTQFPSHSVIEKGQTVTLRCDPISGHDNLYWYRRVMGKEIKFLLHFVKESKQDESGMPNNRFLAERTGGTYSTLKVQPAELEDSGVYFCASSPKRYNEQFFGPGTRLTVL.

CDR3: CASSVQGRSSPLHF. For the CDR3, the DNA is TGTGCCAGTAGTGTACAGGGTAGGAGTTCACCCCTCCACTTT. The chain recombines TRBV19 with TRBJ1-6; maybe TRBD1 (6 bases). Trimming stripped 5 bases from V and 9 bases from J, with 14 bases between. The CDR3 is 14 amino acids. The germline gives CDR1 LNHDA, CDR2 SQIVND (reference sequence).

This rearrangement joins TRBV18 to TRBJ2-7; 7 bases are shared with TRBD1. CDR3 size: 14 residues. The V gene end was trimmed by 4 bases and the J gene end by 0 bases; junction bases not matched to a gene: 3. Germline V gene sequence: CDR1 KGHSH, CDR2 LQKENI. CDR3 sequence: CASSRDSNSYEQYF. CDR3 in DNA: TGTGCCAGCTCACGGGACAGCAACTCCTACGAGCAGTACTTC.

This clone was seen a few times. The chain has TRBV20-1 and TRBJ2-7; D might be TRBD2 (6 bases). Trimming stripped 3 bases from V and 6 bases from J, with 9 bases between. CDR1 is DFQATT, CDR2 SNEGSKA, per germline (reference sequence). The CDR3 loop spans 11 amino acids. CDR3 in amino acids: CSARRGGEQYV. The CDR3 coding sequence is TGCAGTGCTAGGCGGGGTGGCGAGCAGTACGTC.

This rearrangement joins TRBV10-3 to TRBJ2-7, with TRBD2 matching over 9 bases. Germline CDR1 is ENHRY and CDR2 is SYGVKD. The CDR3 sequence is 16 residues long. After removal of 0 bases from V and 9 bases from J, the junction contained 12 bases not matched to a gene. CDR3 sequence (DNA): TGTGCCATCAGTGAGTCTAGCGGGAGTTCGCTGGGAAGGCAGTACGTC. Its protein product is CAISESSGSSLGRQYV.

The rearrangement uses TRBV5-1 and TRBJ2-3; a possible D gene is TRBD2 (5 bases). Trimming took off 3 bases at V and 3 bases at J, with 17 bases between the two ends. Germline V gene sequence: CDR1 SGHRS, CDR2 YFSETQ. The CDR3 spans 16 residues. The CDR3 sequence: CASSYRGPTRTDTQYF. The CDR3 DNA is TGCGCCAGCAGCTACAGAGGACCCACTAGAACAGATACGCAGTATTTT.

This chain uses TRBV28 with TRBJ2-7, with D possibly matching TRBD1 (5 bases). Between the trimmed V and J ends, which lost 5 bases and 1 base, there was a span of 15 bases. The CDR3 is 15 amino acids. Looked up from germline, CDR1 is MDHEN and CDR2 is SYDVKM. The CDR3 bases are TGTGCCAGCAGTATTAAGGTAGGGGCTTCCTACGAGCAGTACTTC. It translates to CASSIKVGASYEQYF.

This clone has only a few counts. V is TRBV5-1 and J is TRBJ1-1; no clear D gene. The ends were cut back, 0 bases at V and 4 bases at J, with 13 bases in the middle. CDR1 and CDR2 from the germline V gene are SGHRS and YFSETQ. The CDR3 has 15 residues. This CDR3 is CASSLAPGSSTEAFF. In DNA form, the CDR3 reads TGCGCCAGCAGCTTGGCCCCGGGGTCGAGCACTGAAGCTTTCTTT.

The J gene is TRBJ1-3, the V gene TRBV5-6; D not resolved. This CDR3 is built from 14 residues. Trimming shortened V by 3 bases and J by 0 bases, and 7 bases separated the two germline ends. Germline V gene data show CDR1 as SGHDT and CDR2 as YYEEEE. CDR3 sequence: CASSSLDSGNTIYF. The CDR3 DNA reads as TGTGCCAGCAGCTCCCTAGACTCTGGAAACACCATATATTTT.

In its sample, this clone was seen once. J is TRBJ1-2 and V is TRBV29-1; D remains unclear. This CDR3 spans 13 amino acids. V lost 4 bases to trimming and J lost 4 bases, with 13 bases between them. Per the germline V gene, CDR1 is SQVTM and CDR2 is ANQGSEA. The CDR3 DNA sequence: TGCAGCGTTGTTTCGGGGATTGGCTATGGCTACACCTTC. This sequence encodes CSVVSGIGYGYTF.

The chain employs TRBV19 and TRBJ2-2, with D possibly matching TRBD2 (6 bases). CDR1 LNHDA and CDR2 SQIVND come from the germline V gene (reference sequence). The length of the CDR3 is 14 residues. Between the trimmed V and J ends, which lost 2 bases and 6 bases, there was a span of 10 bases. CDR3 nucleotide sequence: TGTGCCAGTAGTATAAGTTCGGGGGCCGGGGAGCTGTTTTTT. Translated, it gives CASSISSGAGELFF.

The rearrangement joins TRBV29-1 to TRBJ2-1, with 7 bases matching TRBD1. Germline V gene lookup returns CDR1 SQVTM and CDR2 ANQGSEA. The CDR3 runs to 14 residues. V shed 6 bases, J shed 5 bases, and the junction held 10 bases outside the gene matches. CDR3 DNA: TGCAGCGTGTACGGACAGGCGGGCGACAATGAGCAGTTCTTC. It is translated as CSVYGQAGDNEQFF.

The CDR3 DNA follows: TGTGCCAGCAGCTTAGTTGGACAGGCTGGATACGAGCAGTACTTC. It codes for CASSLVGQAGYEQYF. The chain links TRBV7-2 to TRBJ2-7, with 7 bases lining up with TRBD1. J lost 4 bases, V lost 1 base, and 7 bases had no gene match. Germline V gene data show CDR1 as SGHTA and CDR2 as FQGNSA. This CDR3 comprises 15 residues.

The chain recombines TRBV4-3 with TRBJ2-7; D possibly corresponds to TRBD1 (6 bases). Germline V CDR1 and CDR2: LGHNA, YSLEER. There are 14 residues in the CDR3. V was clipped by 0 bases and J by 2 bases, with 8 bases between them. CDR3 sequence: CASSQDRGAYEQYF. CDR3 sequence (DNA): TGCGCCAGCAGCCAAGACAGGGGAGCCTACGAGCAGTACTTC.

The J gene is TRBJ2-2, the V gene TRBV19, with a weak D call TRBD2 (5 bases). CDR1 LNHDA and CDR2 SQIVND come from the germline V gene (reference sequence). CDR3 length: 16 amino acids. The V end was cut by 1 base, the J end by 2 bases, with 11 bases between. The CDR3 spells CASSIVRTGNTGELFF. As DNA, the CDR3 is TGTGCCAGTAGTATAGTCAGGACTGGAAACACCGGGGAGCTGTTTTTT. Filled out from reference TRBV19 and TRBJ2-2, the complete variable domain reads DGGITQSPKYLFRKEGQNVTLSCEQNLNHDAMYWYRQDPGQGLRLIYYSQIVNDFQKGDIAEGYSVSREKKESFPLTVTSAQKNPTAFYLCASSIVRTGNTGELFFGEGSRLTVL.

The gene calls are TRBV28 and TRBJ2-6; no firm D call. V lost 2 bases to trimming and J lost 0 bases, with 8 bases between them. The CDR3 is made up of 16 amino acids. Germline V gene sequence: CDR1 MDHEN, CDR2 SYDVKM. CDR3 in amino acids: CASSLPRGSGANVLTF. CDR3 nucleotides: TGTGCCAGCAGTTTACCTCGAGGCTCTGGGGCCAACGTCCTGACTTTC.

This chain uses TRBV14 with TRBJ1-1, with D unresolved. V was trimmed by 4 bases and J by 2 bases, leaving 5 bases between them. This CDR3 comprises 12 residues. CDR1 is SGHDN, CDR2 FVKESK, per germline. The CDR3 here is CASSLLNTEAFF. In DNA, the CDR3 is TGTGCCAGCAGCCTTTTAAACACTGAAGCTTTCTTT.

The rearrangement joins TRBV2 to TRBJ2-1; 9 bases are shared with TRBD2. V was clipped by 7 bases and J by 4 bases; unmatched bases: 5. The CDR3 runs to 14 residues. CDR1 is SNHLY and CDR2 is FYNNEI in the germline V gene. CDR3 DNA: TGTGCCAGCAAAAGCGGGGGGTTTTACAATGAGCAGTTCTTC. Its protein is CASKSGGFYNEQFF.

The V call is TRBV7-2, the J call TRBJ1-4, with a weak D call TRBD1 (6 bases). Trimming took off 2 bases at V and 7 bases at J, with 14 bases between the two ends. This CDR3 region has 15 residues. From germline, CDR1 is SGHTA and CDR2 FQGNSA. In nucleotides, the CDR3 is TGTGCCAGCAGCTTACTTCCAGGGGAGAGTGAAAAACTGTTTTTT. Residues: CASSLLPGESEKLFF.

The chain carries TRBV9 and TRBJ2-3; possible D gene TRBD2, 6 bases. Trimming stripped 2 bases from V and 0 bases from J, with 10 bases between. This CDR3 spans 15 amino acids. Germline V CDR1 and CDR2: SGDLS, YYNGEE. In DNA, the CDR3 is TGTGCCAGCAGCGTCGGCGGGATGAGCACAGATACGCAGTATTTT. Translating it yields CASSVGGMSTDTQYF.